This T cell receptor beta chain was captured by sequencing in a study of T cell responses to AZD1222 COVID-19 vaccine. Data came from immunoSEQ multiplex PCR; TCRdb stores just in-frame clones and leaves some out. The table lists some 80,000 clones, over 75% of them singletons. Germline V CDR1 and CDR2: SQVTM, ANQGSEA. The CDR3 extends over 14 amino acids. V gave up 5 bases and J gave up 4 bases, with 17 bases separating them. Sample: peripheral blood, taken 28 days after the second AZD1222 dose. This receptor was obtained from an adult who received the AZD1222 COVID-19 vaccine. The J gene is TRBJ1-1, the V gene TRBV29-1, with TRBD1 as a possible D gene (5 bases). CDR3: CSVLSWQRGTEAFF. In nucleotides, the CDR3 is TGCAGCGTTCTTAGCTGGCAGAGGGGCACTGAAGCTTTCTTT.